The 9 T cell receptor beta chains reported below all come from one sample, sequenced in a study of response to subunit inactivated influenza vaccine. TCRdb independently ran MiXCR on the RT-PCR reads; one entry per CDR3 protein. Of 500,000 to 650,000 distinct CDR3 sequences detected, around 8% appear once; the ten largest clones hold roughly 13%. Here the sequenced sample was PBMCs from blood, taken less than 25 months after vaccination. These receptors came from a man aged 50 to 69 who received an inactivated influenza vaccine.

This clonotype turned up a few times. The V call is TRBV7-2, the J call TRBJ2-2, with a possible D match to TRBD2 (5 bases). This CDR3 region has 15 residues. With 3 bases removed from V and 7 bases from J, the gap between germline ends came to 15 bases. Germline V gene lookup returns CDR1 SGHTA and CDR2 FQGNSA. Here the CDR3 DNA reads TGTGCCAGCAGCTTTACCCGGGAAGTCGGCGGGGAGCTGTTTTTT. Amino acid sequence: CASSFTREVGGELFF.

This chain uses TRBV6-1 with TRBJ2-7; D remains ambiguous. V was shortened by 3 bases and J by 4 bases, with 19 bases between the two germline ends. The CDR3 extends over 16 amino acids. Per the germline V gene, CDR1 is MNHNS and CDR2 is SASEGT. CDR3: CASSDSSSAGRYEQYF. For the CDR3, the DNA is TGTGCCAGCAGTGATTCCTCCAGCGCCGGACGATACGAGCAGTACTTC.

The chain couples TRBV4-3 to TRBJ1-1; a possible D gene is TRBD1 (6 bases). Between the trimmed V and J ends, which lost 4 bases and 1 base, there was a span of 13 bases. The CDR3 contains 15 residues. Per germline, CDR1 LGHNA and CDR2 YSLEER. The CDR3 region is CASSLTGQWNTEAFF. The DNA for the CDR3 is TGCGCCAGCAGCCTCACGGGACAATGGAACACTGAAGCTTTCTTT.

The V call is TRBV4-1, the J call TRBJ1-1; a weak D match, TRBD1 (5 bases). This CDR3 spans 17 amino acids. The germline CDR1 and CDR2 sequences are MGHRA and YSYEKL. V lost 4 bases and J lost 4, with 22 bases in between. The CDR3 loop reads CASSPPWGARTVTEAFF. As DNA, the CDR3 is TGCGCCAGCAGCCCCCCATGGGGCGCAAGAACGGTCACTGAAGCTTTCTTT.

This clonotype was picked up a small number of times. This sequence joins TRBV5-5 and TRBJ2-1, with D perhaps TRBD1 (6 bases). The CDR3 length is 15 residues. Trimming shortened V by 2 bases and J by 4 bases, and 13 bases separated the two germline ends. The V gene's germline CDR1 is SGHKS and CDR2 YYEKEE (reference sequence). The CDR3 coding sequence is TGTGCCAGCAGCTTACAGGGTGGGATTTACAATGAGCAGTTCTTC. Its translation: CASSLQGGIYNEQFF.

This clonotype was observed at least ten times. The chain joins TRBV20-1 to TRBJ1-5; D perhaps matches TRBD1 (5 bases). This CDR3 is 15 amino acids long. Trimming removed 0 bases at V and 4 bases at J, with 13 bases between. Germline CDR1 DFQATT, CDR2 SNEGSKA (reference sequence). The CDR3 reads CSARDTARANQPQHF. In nucleotides, the CDR3 is TGCAGTGCTAGAGATACGGCCAGGGCAAATCAGCCCCAGCATTTT.

In this sample, this clonotype turned up many times. CDR3 sequence (DNA): TGTGCCAGCAGCTGGGGCCAAGATACGCAGTATTTT. Its protein is CASSWGQDTQYF. This chain uses TRBV7-2 with TRBJ2-3; TRBD1 might be the D (5 bases). The germline V and J ends were trimmed by 4 bases and 5 bases, with 7 bases remaining between them. CDR1 and CDR2 (germline): SGHTA, FQGNSA. The CDR3 runs to 12 residues. Looking up the rest from reference TRBV7-2 and TRBJ2-3 gives the full variable domain: GAGVSQSPSNKVTEKGKDVELRCDPISGHTALYWYRQSLGQGLEFLIYFQGNSAPDKSGLPSDRFSAERTGGSVSTLTIQRTQQEDSAVYLCASSWGQDTQYFGPGTRLTVL.

This clonotype was counted between two and nine times. The rearrangement uses TRBV4-3 and TRBJ2-3, with unresolved D. The CDR3 runs to 16 residues. V lost 3 bases to trimming and J lost 1 base, with 14 bases between them. Looked up from germline, CDR1 is LGHNA and CDR2 is YSLEER. The DNA of the CDR3 is TGCGCCAGCAGCCAGGGTCAGAGGTTTGGCACAGATACGCAGTATTTT. This codes for CASSQGQRFGTDTQYF.

This sequence joins TRBV5-1 and TRBJ1-4, with a tentative D call TRBD1 (5 bases). Trimming shortened V by 9 bases and J by 8 bases, and 17 bases separated the two germline ends. Germline CDR1 and CDR2: SGHRS and YFSETQ. CDR3 length: 13 residues. CDR3 region: CATARALGEKLFF. CDR3 DNA sequence: TGCGCCACCGCCAGGGCGCTTGGCGAAAAACTGTTTTTT.